The 12 T cell receptor beta chains reported below all come from one sample, sequenced in a study of blood T cell repertoires in COVID-19. The data were produced by immunoSEQ multiplex PCR, yet TCRdb's version contains in-frame clones alone and is incomplete. The sample shows roughly 250,000 clones, roughly 80% of them seen only once. The sequencing sample was made of peripheral blood. The receptors stem from a woman in her thirties or forties with active or convalescent COVID-19.

The rearrangement joins TRBV4-2 to TRBJ1-1; 9 positions match TRBD1. This CDR3 is built from 16 residues. V lost 3 bases to trimming and J lost 4 bases; unmatched junction nucleotides: 9. Germline CDR1 reads LGHNA; CDR2 reads YNFKEQ. The CDR3 region has the DNA TGTGCCAGCAGCCAGCCGGGACAGGGTTACGTCACTGAAGCTTTCTTT. Translated: CASSQPGQGYVTEAFF.

The rearrangement links TRBV19 to TRBJ1-5; D possibly corresponds to TRBD1 (6 bases). V shed 4 bases and J shed 0 bases, with 10 bases lying between them. This CDR3 contains 15 residues. Germline assignment: CDR1 LNHDA and CDR2 SQIVND (reference sequence). The CDR3 DNA follows: TGTGCCAGTAGTACCGGGACACATAGCAATCAGCCCCAGCATTTT. Residues: CASSTGTHSNQPQHF.

The chain couples TRBV6-5 to TRBJ2-5; D is perhaps TRBD1 (6 bases). The CDR3 runs to 15 residues. Germline V gene data show CDR1 as MNHEY and CDR2 as SVGAGI. The V gene lost 6 bases and the J gene lost 5 bases, with 19 bases spanning the gap. The CDR3 spells CASRKDSRKFETQYF. The DNA for the CDR3 is TGTGCCAGCAGGAAGGACAGCCGGAAGTTTGAGACCCAGTACTTC.

The J gene is TRBJ1-6, the V gene TRBV2; maybe TRBD1 (6 bases). The CDR3 totals 14 residues. Germline values: CDR1 SNHLY, CDR2 FYNNEI. V was pared by 6 bases and J by 9 bases, with 15 bases between. CDR3 nucleotides: TGTGCCAGCAGCCGTCAGGGGAGGGTTTCACCCCTCCACTTT. Translated, it gives CASSRQGRVSPLHF.

V is TRBV7-6 and J is TRBJ1-1; D not certain. The CDR3 length is 15 residues. The ends were cut back, 2 bases at V and 1 base at J, with 11 bases in the middle. The germline CDR1 and CDR2 sequences are SGHVS and FNYEAQ. The CDR3 sequence: CASSLYGVGNTEAFF. For the CDR3, the DNA is TGTGCCAGCAGCTTATACGGGGTCGGGAACACTGAAGCTTTCTTT.

V gene TRBV7-6 combines with J gene TRBJ1-3; D might be TRBD1 (5 bases). The germline CDR1 and CDR2 sequences are SGHVS and FNYEAQ. CDR3 length equals 13 residues. Trimming cost V 5 bases and J 4 bases, with 9 bases left between them. CDR3 protein: CASSQQEGNTIYF. As DNA, the CDR3 is TGTGCCAGCAGCCAACAGGAGGGAAACACCATATATTTT.

This chain links TRBV7-9 with TRBJ2-5; the match to TRBD1 covers 7 bases. The CDR3 loop spans 13 amino acids. V trimming: 7 bases; J trimming: 6 bases; junction bases outside the gene matches: 8. CDR1 is SEHNR and CDR2 is FQNEAQ in the germline V gene (reference sequence). Here the CDR3 DNA reads TGTGCCAGCACCGCCGGGACAGTTAAGACCCAGTACTTC. It translates to CASTAGTVKTQYF.

The rearrangement uses TRBV5-1 and TRBJ1-5; unclear D gene. The CDR3 extends over 14 amino acids. Trimming left V 0 bases short and J 7 bases short, with 11 bases between. CDR1 and CDR2 (germline): SGHRS, YFSETQ. CDR3 region: CASSLAGGGQPQHF. CDR3 sequence (DNA): TGCGCCAGCAGCTTGGCGGGTGGAGGACAGCCCCAGCATTTT.

The CDR3 sequence is CASSQEGGLGVKDTQYF. The CDR3 DNA is TGTGCCAGCAGCCAAGAGGGAGGTTTGGGGGTTAAAGATACGCAGTATTTT. The chain is built from TRBV3-1 (or the pseudogene TRBV3-2) and TRBJ2-3, with a weak D call TRBD2 (6 bases). V lost 0 bases and J lost 5, with 18 bases in between. This CDR3 spans 17 amino acids. The V gene's germline CDR1 is LGHDT and CDR2 YNNKEL (reference sequence).

The rearrangement joins TRBV5-1 to TRBJ2-7; TRBD2 is a possible D gene (7 bases). There are 13 residues in the CDR3. Per germline, CDR1 SGHRS and CDR2 YFSETQ. The ends were cut back, 4 bases at V and 2 bases at J, with 10 bases in the middle. CDR3 DNA: TGCGCCAGCAGCGTAGGGGGGGCCTACGAGCAGTACTTC. Encoded protein: CASSVGGAYEQYF.

The chain employs TRBV27 and TRBJ2-7, with a weak D call TRBD2 (7 bases). The CDR3 runs 15 residues. Germline assignment: CDR1 MNHEY and CDR2 SMNVEV (reference sequence). The V end was cut by 3 bases, the J end by 6 bases, with 18 bases between. The CDR3 DNA reads as TGTGCCAGCAGTTTCGGGGGGCTGCAGGGCTTCGAGCAGTACTTC. It yields the protein CASSFGGLQGFEQYF.

The CDR3 loop is CASSLAKGGGYTF. The CDR3 DNA sequence: TGTGCCAGCAGCTTGGCCAAAGGAGGCGGCTACACCTTC. The chain combines TRBV5-6 with TRBJ1-2, with D uncertain. Germline CDR1 reads SGHDT; CDR2 reads YYEEEE. The CDR3 sequence is 13 residues long. V was shortened by 0 bases and J by 8 bases, with 11 bases between the two germline ends.